A single sample gave rise to the 31 T cell receptor beta chains below, sequenced in a study of response to subunit inactivated influenza vaccine. TCRdb fed the RT-PCR reads into MiXCR, producing one record per CDR3 protein. The sample records 600,000 to 850,000 distinct CDR3 sequences, 13% to 15% being singletons. This specimen consisted of PBMCs from blood, obtained around two weeks before vaccination. The receptors were gathered from a man aged 50 or older who received an inactivated influenza vaccine.

This chain joins TRBV29-1 and TRBJ2-2; 11 nucleotides match TRBD2. The CDR3 has 14 amino acids. Trimming removed 6 bases from V and 8 bases from J; junction bases left unmatched: 8. Germline assignment: CDR1 SQVTM and CDR2 ANQGSEA. The CDR3 DNA reads TGCAGCGTGGTGACTAGCGGGGTACAGGGGGAGCTGTTTTTT. This sequence encodes CSVVTSGVQGELFF.

Only a few counts were recorded for this clonotype. This chain connects TRBV12-3 or TRBV12-4 to TRBJ2-7, with D uncertain. Between the trimmed V and J ends, which lost 3 bases and 1 base, there was a span of 10 bases. This CDR3 contains 14 residues. In DNA form, the CDR3 reads TGTGCCAGCAGTTTCGAGGACGGATCCTACGAGCAGTACTTC. Protein: CASSFEDGSYEQYF.

This clonotype came up many times. The chain joins TRBV5-1 to TRBJ2-3, with TRBD1 identical over 7 bases. After removal of 4 bases from V and 2 bases from J, the junction contained 7 bases not matched to a gene. The germline V gene has CDR1 SGHRS and CDR2 YFSETQ. The CDR3 spans 15 residues. CDR3 nucleotides: TGCGCCAGCAGCCCAAGGGACAGCTACACAGATACGCAGTATTTT. Amino acids: CASSPRDSYTDTQYF.

This clonotype was observed a few times. This sequence joins TRBV27 and TRBJ2-1, with 9 bases fitting TRBD2. CDR3 length equals 16 residues. Germline-derived CDR1 and CDR2 are MNHEY and SMNVEV (reference sequence). The ends lost 3 bases at V and 4 bases at J; junction bases unmatched: 7. CDR3 protein: CASSLFLAGAYNEQFF. CDR3 in DNA: TGTGCCAGCAGTTTGTTCTTAGCGGGAGCTTACAATGAGCAGTTCTTC.

The V call is TRBV12-3 or TRBV12-4, the J call TRBJ2-7; perhaps TRBD2 as D (5 bases). V lost 4 bases, J lost 0 bases, and 7 bases lay in between. CDR3 size: 13 residues. In DNA form, the CDR3 reads TGTGCCAGCAGTTCTAGCTCCTCCTACGAGCAGTACTTC. Its translation: CASSSSSSYEQYF.

The chain is built from TRBV4-3 and TRBJ2-3; D may match TRBD1 or TRBD2 (5 bases each). The V end lost 4 bases, the J end lost 2 bases, and 16 bases lay between the germline ends. The CDR3 is 16 residues long. The V gene's germline CDR1 is LGHNA and CDR2 YSLEER. CDR3 region: CASSPQWDGVTDTQYF. Here the CDR3 DNA reads TGCGCCAGCAGCCCTCAATGGGACGGGGTCACAGATACGCAGTATTTT.

J is TRBJ2-1 and V is TRBV9; 8 bases match TRBD2. The length of the CDR3 is 15 residues. Germline V gene lookup returns CDR1 SGDLS and CDR2 YYNGEE. The ends lost 0 bases at V and 8 bases at J; junction bases unmatched: 7. The CDR3 DNA reads as TGTGCCAGCAGCGTAGCGGCGGGAGGAGCCCATGAGCAGTTCTTC. Protein product: CASSVAAGGAHEQFF. The whole variable domain, filled in from reference TRBV9 and TRBJ2-1, reads DSGVTQTPKHLITATGQRVTLRCSPRSGDLSVYWYQQSLDQGLQFLIQYYNGEERAKGNILERFSAQQFPDLHSELNLSSLELGDSALYFCASSVAAGGAHEQFFGPGTRLTVL.

The sample holds many counts of this clonotype. The chain is built from TRBV28 and TRBJ2-1, with D tentatively TRBD2 (5 bases). Germline CDR1 reads MDHEN; CDR2 reads SYDVKM. The CDR3 is 14 amino acids. Trimming took off 7 bases at V and 6 bases at J, with 16 bases between the two ends. The CDR3 DNA follows: TGTGCCAGCACCATGAGGGCGTTGGTCAATGAGCAGTTCTTC. This codes for CASTMRALVNEQFF.

This clonotype occurred a few times. The chain couples TRBV20-1 to TRBJ2-1; 8 bases are shared with TRBD2. The CDR3 sequence is 15 residues long. V trimming: 1 base; J trimming: 4 bases; junction bases outside the gene matches: 6. Per the germline V gene, CDR1 is DFQATT and CDR2 is SNEGSKA (reference sequence). The CDR3 region has the DNA TGCAGTGCTAGAGCTCCCCGCGGGGGGTACAATGAGCAGTTCTTC. It specifies CSARAPRGGYNEQFF.

This clonotype has a handful of counts. The V and J genes are TRBV5-1 and TRBJ2-5, with 7 bases identical to TRBD2. In germline, CDR1 is SGHRS, CDR2 YFSETQ. The CDR3 loop spans 16 amino acids. The V and J ends lost 5 bases and 3 bases, in that order; junction bases with no gene match: 13. The CDR3 nucleotides are TGCGCCAGCAGTCCTACCAGTGGGGGGGTTAAAGAGACCCAGTACTTC. Its translation: CASSPTSGGVKETQYF.

This clonotype was seen a handful of times. J is TRBJ2-7 and V is TRBV10-2; 11 bases agree with TRBD2. After removal of 4 bases from V and 7 bases from J, the junction contained 12 bases not matched to a gene. The germline V gene has CDR1 WSHSY and CDR2 SAAADI. This CDR3 comprises 16 residues. The CDR3 region is CASSGGTSGPLWEQYF. The CDR3 coding sequence is TGCGCCAGCAGTGGCGGGACTAGCGGCCCGCTGTGGGAGCAGTACTTC.

The sample holds a few counts of this clonotype. The chain links TRBV19 to TRBJ2-1, with D perhaps TRBD1 (8 bases). V was pared by 4 bases and J by 9 bases, with 16 bases between. Per the germline V gene, CDR1 is LNHDA and CDR2 is SQIVND (reference sequence). There are 14 residues in the CDR3. CDR3 DNA: TGTGCCAGTAGTAATAACAGGGGGGGAGGTGAGCAGTTCTTC. It is translated as CASSNNRGGGEQFF.

This clonotype was picked up many times. The chain has TRBV28 and TRBJ1-2, with TRBD1 identical over 7 bases. There are 11 residues in the CDR3. J lost 10 bases, V lost 7 bases, and 6 bases had no gene match. Germline V CDR1 and CDR2: MDHEN, SYDVKM. The CDR3 loop reads CASTRQGNYTF. In nucleotides, the CDR3 is TGTGCCAGCACCAGACAGGGAAACTACACCTTC.

CDR3 DNA sequence: TGCGCCAGCAGCCCGAGCGGGGACTCCTACGAGCAGTACTTC. Translation gives CASSPSGDSYEQYF. This chain joins TRBV10-2 and TRBJ2-7, with 7 bases that match TRBD2. The CDR3 is made up of 14 amino acids. J lost 0 bases, V lost 6 bases, and 5 bases had no gene match. Germline V CDR1 and CDR2: WSHSY, SAAADI.

The chain combines TRBV6-1 with TRBJ1-1; no clear D gene. Germline assignment: CDR1 MNHNS and CDR2 SASEGT. The CDR3 loop spans 16 amino acids. The V and J ends lost 5 bases and 2 bases respectively, with 18 bases between them. The CDR3 DNA is TGTGCCAGCAGTCCTCAGAACGGGGTGGTTAACACTGAAGCTTTCTTT. It encodes CASSPQNGVVNTEAFF.

This clonotype appeared a few times. The CDR3 here is CASSHQGVAYNEQFF. In DNA, the CDR3 is TGTGCCAGCAGCCACCAGGGGGTTGCCTACAATGAGCAGTTCTTC. The J gene is TRBJ2-1, the V gene TRBV4-2, with TRBD1 identical over 7 bases. CDR1 and CDR2 from the germline V gene are LGHNA and YNFKEQ. The V segment lost 3 bases and the J segment 2 bases; nucleotides outside the gene matches: 4. The CDR3 runs 15 residues.

This clonotype was found a few times. The rearrangement uses TRBV3-1 and TRBJ2-7; 13 bases are shared with TRBD2. The CDR3 is 14 residues long. V shed 10 bases and J 6 bases; nucleotides not matched to a gene: 9. Germline V lookup: CDR1 LGHDT, CDR2 YNNKEL (reference sequence). The CDR3 nucleotides are TGTGCCACGAGCCGCGGACTAGCGGGAGCCGAGCAGTACTTC. Its translation: CATSRGLAGAEQYF.

The V call is TRBV21-1, the J call TRBJ2-7; the table names TRBD1, a call not compared with the DNA. TRBV21-1 is deemed a pseudogene. The CDR3 spans 14 residues. The CDR3 DNA reads as TGTGCCAGCAGCCTCCGGACAGACTCCTACGAGCAGTACTTC. Protein sequence: CASSLRTDSYEQYF.

The chain combines TRBV19 with TRBJ1-5; D perhaps matches TRBD1 (6 bases). In germline, CDR1 is LNHDA, CDR2 SQIVND (reference sequence). Between the trimmed V and J ends, which lost 6 bases and 0 bases, there was a span of 12 bases. This CDR3 is built from 15 residues. This chain's CDR3 is CASRRQVNSNQPQHF. The CDR3 nucleotides read TGTGCCAGTAGACGACAGGTTAATAGCAATCAGCCCCAGCATTTT.

In its sample, this clonotype was seen a few times. The chain links TRBV9 to TRBJ2-3; 10 positions agree with TRBD2. With 4 bases clipped from V and 14 bases from J, the junction kept 4 bases outside the gene matches. This CDR3 region has 11 residues. The V gene's germline CDR1 is SGDLS and CDR2 YYNGEE. DNA for the CDR3: TGTGCCAGCAGCACCGGGACTAGCGTGTATTTT. Translation gives CASSTGTSVYF.

The V and J genes are TRBV15 and TRBJ2-1; TRBD2 agrees at 12 bases. Germline assignment: CDR1 LNHNV and CDR2 YYDKDF (reference sequence). The CDR3 sequence is 18 residues long. The junction had 8 bases not matched to a gene; V was cut back by 2 bases and J by 3 bases. In DNA, the CDR3 is TGTGCCACCAGCAGACTTCCACGGACTAGCGGGGACTACAATGAGCAGTTCTTC. It specifies CATSRLPRTSGDYNEQFF.

This clonotype was picked up a small number of times. The rearrangement links TRBV4-2 to TRBJ1-3; 7 nucleotides agree with TRBD1. The CDR3 loop spans 14 amino acids. Germline-derived CDR1 and CDR2 are LGHNA and YNFKEQ. With 4 bases clipped from V and 8 bases from J, the junction kept 8 bases outside the gene matches. The CDR3 nucleotides are TGTGCCAGCAGCCGGGAAGGGGGCCAGGACACCATATATTTT. It codes for CASSREGGQDTIYF.

This clonotype was counted many times. The rearrangement uses TRBV20-1 and TRBJ1-4; D is possibly TRBD1 (5 bases). This CDR3 region has 14 residues. V lost 0 bases and J 7 bases, leaving 12 bases between the germline ends. Germline V gene data show CDR1 as DFQATT and CDR2 as SNEGSKA (reference sequence). The CDR3 region has the DNA TGCAGTGCTAGAGATTGGGGGAACAGTGAAAAACTGTTTTTT. Translated, it gives CSARDWGNSEKLFF.

This clonotype was found a few times. The chain is built from TRBV11-2 and TRBJ2-4; D is ambiguous. Between the trimmed V and J ends, which lost 0 bases and 0 bases, there was a span of 12 bases. The CDR3 has 17 residues. Germline V lookup: CDR1 SGHAT, CDR2 FQNNGV. In nucleotides, the CDR3 is TGTGCCAGCAGCTTAGATCGGTCTAGATCAGCCAAAAACATTCAGTACTTC. Its translation is CASSLDRSRSAKNIQYF.

This clonotype was counted only a few times. The chain couples TRBV5-1 to TRBJ1-2; D not resolved. There are 14 residues in the CDR3. Germline V gives CDR1 SGHRS, CDR2 YFSETQ. Trimming stripped 0 bases from V and 4 bases from J, with 10 bases between. Here the CDR3 DNA reads TGCGCCAGCAGCTTGGAACCGGGTTCCTATGGCTACACCTTC. Translating it yields CASSLEPGSYGYTF. The whole variable domain, filled in from reference TRBV5-1 and TRBJ1-2, reads KAGVTQTPRYLIKTRGQQVTLSCSPISGHRSVSWYQQTPGQGLQFLFEYFSETQRNKGNFPGRFSGRQFSNSRSEMNVSTLELGDSALYLCASSLEPGSYGYTFGSGTRLTVV.

Worth noting for this clonotype: The conserved closing phenylalanine or tryptophan is absent in this CDR3, likely reflecting a read error. The V gene is TRBV9, the J gene TRBJ2-1; D is possibly TRBD2 (5 bases). The CDR3 has 16 amino acids. Germline CDR1 and CDR2: SGDLS and YYNGEE. V was shortened by 0 bases and J by 5 bases, with 15 bases between the two germline ends. CDR3 DNA sequence: TGTGCCAGCAGCGTAGTGGGAGCCCGCGGTAACAATGAGCAGTTCTTG. Translation gives CASSVVGARGNNEQFL.

The sample holds many counts of this clonotype. The CDR3 is CASSQDPISSETQYF. In DNA form, the CDR3 reads TGCGCCAGCAGCCAAGATCCTATTAGTTCGGAGACCCAGTACTTC. V gene TRBV4-3 combines with J gene TRBJ2-5; D is ambiguous. The CDR3 contains 15 residues. Trimming took 0 bases from V and 5 from J, leaving 13 bases between them. Germline values: CDR1 LGHNA, CDR2 YSLEER.

This clonotype occurred a few times. The chain recombines TRBV28 with TRBJ1-5; 10 bases fit TRBD1. V was clipped by 4 bases and J by 7 bases; unmatched bases: 4. Germline V gene sequence: CDR1 MDHEN, CDR2 SYDVKM. The CDR3 has 14 residues. The CDR3 DNA follows: TGTGCCAGCAGTTGGACAGGGGGATACCAGCCCCAGCATTTT. Translated: CASSWTGGYQPQHF.

The chain recombines TRBV27 with TRBJ2-6; tentative D call: TRBD2 (6 bases). Trimming removed 6 bases at V and 4 bases at J, with 7 bases between. Germline CDR1 reads MNHEY; CDR2 reads SMNVEV (reference sequence). CDR3 length equals 13 residues. The CDR3 reads CASSRGGANVLTF. CDR3 nucleotides: TGTGCCAGCAGCCGGGGGGGGGCCAACGTCCTGACTTTC.

This clonotype was counted ten times or more. CDR3 amino acids: CASSLDRKIAGQNKETQYF. The CDR3, as DNA: TGTGCCAGCAGCTTAGATCGGAAAATAGCGGGACAGAATAAAGAGACCCAGTACTTC. V gene TRBV11-2 combines with J gene TRBJ2-5; D possibly corresponds to TRBD2 (8 bases). Trimming took off 0 bases at V and 3 bases at J, with 23 bases between the two ends. Per germline, CDR1 SGHAT and CDR2 FQNNGV. There are 19 residues in the CDR3.

This clonotype appeared a few times. The V and J genes are TRBV11-1 and TRBJ2-5; 16 bases are shared with TRBD2. Germline CDR1 reads SGHAT; CDR2 reads FQDESV (reference sequence). There are 20 residues in the CDR3. With V trimmed by 0 bases and J by 2 bases, 9 bases remained unmatched. This CDR3 is CASSLAGTSGRADRQETQYF. The CDR3 bases are TGTGCCAGCAGCTTAGCAGGGACTAGCGGGAGGGCCGACCGTCAAGAGACCCAGTACTTC.